The TCR beta chain under discussion was sequenced for a study of cytomegalovirus exposure and HLA in healthy donors (dated by TCRdb to 2016 to 2017). At the level of the whole study: An earlier analysis of several hundred of the donors reported around 280 Gb of sequence data and some 110 million unique TCR beta sequences obtained from about 180 million T cells. Donor age, sex, ethnicity and CMV serostatus were collected together with the repertoire data. Roughly 5 DR-DQ haplotypes were handled as single units for association and clustering, since linkage in the cohort was strong. Besides the first cohort of more than 650 subjects, a separate validation cohort made up of over 100 different subjects was used. The study used immunosequencing to profile the T cell repertoires of approximately 630 subjects and linked those repertoires to cytomegalovirus serostatus. All discovery cohort repertoires had been generated using a single sequencing platform. The study was designed to test whether signatures of past pathogen exposure could be identified by cataloging public T cell receptors. HLA typing covered class I and class II loci at four-digit resolution. The number of donors typed differed by locus, with roughly 629-640 for A, B, C, DRB1 and DQB1, around 500 for DQA1, nearly 610 for DPA1, and some 470 for DPB1. High-throughput TCR immunosequencing, statistical association of individual TCRs with disease status, and machine learning were combined to predict cytomegalovirus infection status. Of the roughly 390 genotyped donors, roughly 76% were placed in the genetic ancestry cluster associated with self-reported Caucasian donors. Among about 410 genotyped donors of the cohort, an average of around 220,000 unique TCR beta nucleotide sequences was sequenced per donor, of which about 18% were non-productive. In the later analysis, no new phenotypic data were used to find candidate immune exposures; instead, reliance was placed on TCR beta sequences and their occurrence across donors. In an earlier analysis of 587 of the donors, high-throughput TCR beta sequencing was used to judge whether each TCR beta V gene segment behaved as functional or pseudogenic. An early release that covered about 600 HLA-typed donors contained 300 to 350 gigabases of sequencing data and 80 million or so unique TCR sequences. A later analysis re-examined previously published TCR beta repertoires from more than 600 donors and added high-resolution HLA genotyping to investigate patterns of TCR occurrence. In a later genetic analysis, genome-wide SNP genotypes for about 60% of the 666 donors were used, and that subset was treated as a discovery cohort.

The germline V gene (reference sequence) specifies SEHNR as CDR1 and FQNEAQ as CDR2. The CDR3 runs 16 amino acids, cysteine and phenylalanine included. Only CDR3 DNA remains: 48 bases, in frame from the first base. The library was prepared using the immunoSEQ multiplex PCR assay. The multiplex PCR relied on a mix of 60 forward primers for TCR Vbeta segments and 13 reverse primers for TCR Jbeta segments. The CDR3 region of rearranged TCR beta genes was amplified from genomic DNA by a multiplex PCR assay. On the Illumina HiSeq System, the amplified TCR beta libraries were sequenced as 87-base-pair reads. The study's own analysis went as follows. A later analysis counted approximately 74 million unique TCR beta chains across the 670 or so repertoires, and around 9.9 million of these chains were shared by at least two donors. To remove PCR and sequencing errors, raw reads were error-corrected and collapsed into unique sequences using a nearest-neighbor algorithm that merged closely related sequences. CDR3 sequences were aligned to IMGT reference sequences to assign V, D and J gene segments. For a sequence to be retained, at least a six-nucleotide match to both a V gene segment and a J gene segment was required. A rearrangement counted as productive if the CDR3 had no stop codons and remained in frame with V and J, and every other rearrangement counted as non-productive. CDR3 was defined according to IMGT convention as the region running from the second conserved V-encoded cysteine to the conserved J-encoded phenylalanine. Sequences without an unambiguous match to a single V gene segment were excluded from the earlier analysis of several hundred of the donors. In an earlier analysis of 450 to 750 of the donors, a V segment was called functional when productive rearrangements were above 56.7%, and segregating when the standard deviation between donors exceeded 5%. A statistical classification framework was developed to diagnose cytomegalovirus status using the catalog of TCR beta chain sequences. A later analysis assigned V and J genes by comparing TCR nucleotide sequences with IMGT/GENE-DB human TR gene sequences. The TCRdist pipeline was used in a later analysis to assign CDR3 sequences and most-parsimonious VDJ recombination scenarios. A later analysis defined each TCR beta chain by its CDR3 amino acid sequence plus V-gene family, and excluded reads lacking a unique V-gene family. In a later analysis, 450 to 600 highly shared, low-generation-probability nucleotide sequences were removed to address suspected cross-contamination and a sequencing artifact. For each public chain, a later analysis derived a clonal expansion index from normalized ranks of inferred template counts within each repertoire. Generation probabilities in a later analysis came from a VDJ recombination model fitted to out-of-frame rearrangements, and those results were checked against IGoR. In a later analysis, hypergeometric tests were used to score TCR-TCR, TCR-HLA and TCR-CMV co-occurrence, with a repertoire-size bias correction applied to TCR pairs. A later analysis estimated false discovery rates by permuting HLA or CMV assignments 20 times. A later analysis grouped co-occurring TCRs with DBSCAN, adding TCRdist sequence similarity when clustering within HLA-allele-positive subsets. Repertoires with fewer than 30,000 or more than 120,000 public chains were left out of co-occurrence clustering, as were four to six repertoires with anomalous nucleotide sharing. The immuneACCESS repertoire file appears here via TCRdb, limited to in-frame rearrangements. These files lack a portion of the clones; in checked studies, under half of the deficit traces to unresolved V genes, and the cause of the others is not known. D and trimming were read from the DNA, whereas the V and J calls and clone size are those reported in that table. The table for this sample lists tens of thousands of clones; roughly 85% of them were counted only once. The ten largest clones represent 2.5% of the sample.

The cohort consisted of hundreds of healthy bone marrow donors. Cohort members were all nominally healthy when sampled, although unrecorded immune exposures were likely present. The donor tested CMV seronegative, placing the donor among the roughly 350 seronegative members of the cohort. A peripheral blood sample was provided by each donor, and peripheral blood mononuclear cells were used for TCR beta sequencing. Genomic DNA was extracted from the blood cell samples with the Qiagen DNeasy Blood Extraction Kit. In regard to this clone: Its antigen remains unidentified. At one boundary the junction diverges from the germline segment, which might be a read error.

General study outcomes and caveats: In a later genetic analysis, a missense DCLRE1C variant was associated with V-gene and J-gene trimming of TCR beta chains, and the association was replicated in an independent cohort. In an earlier analysis of some 540 of the donors, most TCR beta V segments appeared in productive rearrangements about 90% or about 30% of the time, broadly matching IMGT annotations. Only TCR beta chains were sequenced in this cohort, and the absence of alpha or paired-chain data limited detectable features. For the cohort, immune exposure information was limited to CMV serostatus. Correlated functional status among segregating V segments might be attributable to linkage disequilibrium, but an unknown experimental factor could not be ruled out. A later analysis found that most CMV-associated TCR beta chains appeared HLA-restricted, with HLA associations seemingly driven largely by CMV exposure. Cytomegalovirus status was reported to be diagnosed by the classifier with high specificity and sensitivity in both the original and validation cohorts. Most TCR sequences were seen in very few donors, while some public TCRs were found in many individuals. In a later analysis, HLA-associated TCR beta chains showed more clonal expansion and lower generation probabilities than non-associated chains that were equally common. According to the authors, the approach could potentially be generalized to other disease states and immunological phenotypes. A further reported finding was that TCR beta sequences accurately predicted the HLA-A and HLA-B alleles for most subjects in the first cohort. Over 15 rarely observed V segments, including chromosome 9 orphons, were excluded from the earlier analysis of several hundred of the donors because counts were too low. Specific HLA alleles were associated with 15,000 to 20,000 TCR beta sequences at a false discovery rate of 0.05 in a later analysis. A total of roughly 160 TCR beta chains were listed by the study as associated with cytomegalovirus. According to a later genetic analysis, donors in an Asian-associated ancestry cluster had fewer N-insertions in productive TCRs than the approximately 700-donor mean. Some IMGT-functional V segments, including TRBV6-2 and TRBV6-3, could not be distinguished by the 87-base-pair reads and were therefore excluded. Because HLA typing was missing for some donors at each locus, association tests included only the typed subset. Several of the top co-occurrence clusters appeared to be linked to parvovirus B19, influenza, CMV and Epstein-Barr virus, according to a later analysis. When HLA alleles, especially DR and DQ, strongly co-occurred, TCR associations were difficult to assign to individual alleles. A group of highly shared sequence variants was considered likely to be a technical artifact of the sequencing pipeline. Three of the identified cytomegalovirus-associated TCR beta chains were confirmed in vitro to be specific for cytomegalovirus antigens. Roughly uniform sequencing depth across donors was assumed in presence/absence analyses, although this assumption may not hold. A later analysis found that TCR association rates varied across HLA loci, with DRB1 alleles showing the most associated TCRs and HLA-C alleles the fewest.

Input material: PBMCs. This receptor was identified in a man aged 30 to 39 in good health and CMV-seronegative. This chain joins TRBV7-9 to TRBJ1-4; the junction holds 8 bases that match TRBD1. The CDR3 protein: CSSSLQSGGLGEKLFF. The DNA reads TGTTCCAGCAGCTTACAGTCAGGGGGCCTAGGTGAAAAACTGTTTTTT.